The 18 T cell receptor beta chains presented below share a single source sample, sequenced in a study of T cells in Graves' hyperthyroidism and ophthalmopathy. The TCR beta CDR3 regions underwent amplification using RNA transcripts as the source. The TCR CDR3 was amplified in a first-round RT-PCR using the HTBI primer set. In TCRdb, the multiplex PCR reads were re-called with MiXCR into one record per CDR3 protein. This table has hundreds of thousands of distinct CDR3 sequences, about 15% appearing once. Input material: blood. Receptors originate from a woman aged 45-59 years with Graves' ophthalmopathy.

The table lists this clonotype with a few counts. The chain recombines TRBV19 with TRBJ2-3, with D maybe TRBD1 (6 bases). The CDR3 is 14 residues long. The V and J ends lost 10 bases and 4 bases respectively, with 18 bases between them. Germline CDR1 LNHDA, CDR2 SQIVND (reference sequence). CDR3 sequence reads: CATREQGAADTQYF. In DNA form, the CDR3 reads TGTGCCACCAGAGAACAGGGAGCCGCAGATACGCAGTATTTT.

This chain joins TRBV9 and TRBJ1-2; D unclear. Trimming cost V 2 bases and J 5 bases, with 13 bases left between them. Germline assignment: CDR1 SGDLS and CDR2 YYNGEE. The CDR3 contains 14 residues. CDR3 DNA: TGTGCCAGCAGCGTCGAACCTAATGGATATGGCTACACCTTC. Its translation: CASSVEPNGYGYTF.

This clonotype was counted many times. The V gene is TRBV12-3 or TRBV12-4, the J gene TRBJ2-7; D could derive from TRBD1 or TRBD2 (5 bases each). Deletions cut 4 bases from V and 3 bases from J, with 16 bases between. CDR3 size: 15 residues. This CDR3 is CASSSQGGRGYEQYF. The CDR3 nucleotides read TGTGCCAGCAGTTCCCAAGGAGGTAGGGGCTACGAGCAGTACTTC.

The gene calls are TRBV9 and TRBJ2-2; D not resolved. CDR3 length: 13 amino acids. Per germline, CDR1 SGDLS and CDR2 YYNGEE. Trimming cost V 3 bases and J 9 bases, with 12 bases left between them. In nucleotides, the CDR3 is TGTGCCAGCAGCGGAAGGAGCAACCGGGAGCTGTTTTTT. It is translated as CASSGRSNRELFF.

The genes are TRBV7-8 and TRBJ2-3; either TRBD1 or TRBD2 may fit D (5 bases each). This CDR3 spans 16 amino acids. V gave up 3 bases and J gave up 0 bases, with 13 bases separating them. Germline V lookup: CDR1 SGHVS, CDR2 FQNEAQ. CDR3 protein: CASSFGDGDSTDTQYF. The DNA for the CDR3 is TGTGCCAGCAGCTTTGGGGACGGTGATAGCACAGATACGCAGTATTTT.

V gene TRBV6-5 combines with J gene TRBJ2-1; TRBD1 matches 12 bases. V lost 3 bases and J lost 8; bases outside the gene matches: 8. The germline V gene has CDR1 MNHEY and CDR2 SVGAGI. CDR3 length: 16 residues. The CDR3 DNA reads TGTGCCAGCAGTTATGGACCGGGACAGGGGGCATATGAGCAGTTCTTC. Its protein is CASSYGPGQGAYEQFF.

In this sample, this clonotype turned up a few times. The chain's CDR3 is CASSQAFRRDLGDEQFF. CDR3 sequence (DNA): TGTGCCAGCAGCCAAGCTTTTAGGCGGGATCTGGGGGATGAGCAGTTCTTC. The chain has TRBV14 and TRBJ2-1; D perhaps matches TRBD2 (6 bases). The CDR3 sequence is 17 residues long. The V gene lost 1 base and the J gene lost 8 bases, with 21 bases spanning the gap. Germline CDR1 is SGHDN and CDR2 is FVKESK.

This clonotype was recorded a few times. The chain joins TRBV7-9 to TRBJ1-2, with a tentative D call TRBD1 (6 bases). Trimming left V 5 bases short and J 5 bases short, with 18 bases between. The germline CDR1 and CDR2 sequences are SEHNR and FQNEAQ (reference sequence). CDR3 size: 15 residues. The CDR3 DNA is TGTGCCAGCAGCCAAGGGGACATGACTTCTTATGGCTACACCTTC. Protein product: CASSQGDMTSYGYTF.

This clonotype was counted many times. Here the CDR3 DNA reads TGTGCCAGCAGCTTTGACAGATACTTCACTGAAGCTTTCTTT. Protein sequence: CASSFDRYFTEAFF. The V call is TRBV7-2, the J call TRBJ1-1; D is possibly TRBD1 (5 bases). CDR3 size: 14 residues. V was clipped by 3 bases and J by 4 bases, with 12 bases between them. Germline V gene sequence: CDR1 SGHTA, CDR2 FQGNSA.

This clonotype has ten or more counts. The V call is TRBV12-3 or TRBV12-4, the J call TRBJ2-1; 11 positions match TRBD2. The junction had 13 bases not matched to a gene; V was cut back by 6 bases and J by 0 bases. There are 19 residues in the CDR3. CDR3 sequence (DNA): TGTGCCAGCAGGCCCGCGGCGGGACTAGCGGACAGCTCCTACAATGAGCAGTTCTTC. Its protein is CASRPAAGLADSSYNEQFF.

This clonotype was observed many times. The rearrangement joins TRBV18 to TRBJ2-7; 7 bases agree with TRBD1. Germline V lookup: CDR1 KGHSH, CDR2 LQKENI. The CDR3 runs 14 residues. Trimming took 3 bases from V and 7 from J; bases not matched to a gene: 9. DNA for the CDR3: TGTGCCAGCTCACCGGGACAGTGGACGTGGGAGCAGTACTTC. Residues: CASSPGQWTWEQYF.

There are a few counts of this clonotype. This CDR3 is CASSELQGASEKLFF. CDR3 in DNA: TGTGCCAGCAGTGAATTACAGGGGGCGAGTGAAAAACTGTTTTTT. The chain couples TRBV25-1 to TRBJ1-4, with 9 bases matching TRBD1. The CDR3 is 15 amino acids. Germline lookup yields CDR1 MGHDK and CDR2 SYGVNS. V was clipped by 1 base and J by 7 bases; unmatched bases: 4.

This clonotype was observed at least ten times. V and J are TRBV3-1 and TRBJ2-7, with TRBD2 as a possible D gene (5 bases). CDR1 is LGHDT and CDR2 is YNNKEL in the germline V gene (reference sequence). The CDR3 covers 15 residues. Between the trimmed V and J ends, which lost 3 bases and 1 base, there was a span of 13 bases. In nucleotides, the CDR3 is TGTGCCAGCAGCCAGAGCGGAGCAATTTCCTACGAGCAGTACTTC. Its protein is CASSQSGAISYEQYF.

This clonotype was seen repeatedly, ten times or more. The CDR3 spells CASSLETWGLNEQFF. The CDR3 nucleotides are TGTGCCAGCAGTTTGGAGACCTGGGGGCTTAATGAGCAGTTCTTC. This chain connects TRBV28 to TRBJ2-1; D may be TRBD1 (6 bases). Trimming left V 3 bases short and J 7 bases short, with 16 bases between. The CDR3 is 15 residues long. Looked up from germline, CDR1 is MDHEN and CDR2 is SYDVKM. Filled out from reference TRBV28 and TRBJ2-1, the complete variable domain reads DVKVTQSSRYLVKRTGEKVFLECVQDMDHENMFWYRQDPGLGLRLIYFSYDVKMKEKGDIPEGYSVSREKKERFSLILESASTNQTSMYLCASSLETWGLNEQFFGPGTRLTVL.

This sequence joins TRBV27 and TRBJ1-5; D possibly corresponds to TRBD1 (5 bases). The ends were cut back, 5 bases at V and 7 bases at J, with 18 bases in the middle. Germline lookup yields CDR1 MNHEY and CDR2 SMNVEV (reference sequence). The CDR3 spans 15 residues. CDR3 bases: TGTGCCAGCAGTATTAATACAGGTTCAGGGCAGCCCCAGCATTTT. It translates to CASSINTGSGQPQHF.

This clonotype was detected many times. The V and J genes are TRBV12-3 or TRBV12-4 and TRBJ2-3, with D perhaps matching TRBD1 (5 bases). Trimming cost V 3 bases and J 1 base, with 8 bases left between them. This CDR3 contains 14 residues. CDR3 sequence: CASSFVGRTDTQYF. The CDR3, as DNA: TGTGCCAGCAGTTTTGTGGGGCGCACAGATACGCAGTATTTT.

This clonotype was seen a few times. This chain uses TRBV9 with TRBJ2-3; tentatively, D is TRBD1 or TRBD2 (6 bases each). The ends were cut back, 1 base at V and 5 bases at J, with 14 bases in the middle. CDR3 length: 15 residues. From germline, CDR1 is SGDLS and CDR2 YYNGEE. The CDR3 coding sequence is TGTGCCAGCAGCGTATTTCGGGGGCTGGAAGATACGCAGTATTTT. It yields the protein CASSVFRGLEDTQYF.

This clonotype has ten or more counts. The rearrangement uses TRBV28 and TRBJ1-1, with a possible D match to TRBD1 (5 bases). The CDR3 loop spans 14 amino acids. Looked up from germline, CDR1 is MDHEN and CDR2 is SYDVKM. V was shortened by 7 bases and J by 0 bases, with 12 bases between the two germline ends. The CDR3 region is CASTTGGVNTEAFF. The DNA of the CDR3 is TGTGCCAGCACCACGGGGGGGGTGAACACTGAAGCTTTCTTT.